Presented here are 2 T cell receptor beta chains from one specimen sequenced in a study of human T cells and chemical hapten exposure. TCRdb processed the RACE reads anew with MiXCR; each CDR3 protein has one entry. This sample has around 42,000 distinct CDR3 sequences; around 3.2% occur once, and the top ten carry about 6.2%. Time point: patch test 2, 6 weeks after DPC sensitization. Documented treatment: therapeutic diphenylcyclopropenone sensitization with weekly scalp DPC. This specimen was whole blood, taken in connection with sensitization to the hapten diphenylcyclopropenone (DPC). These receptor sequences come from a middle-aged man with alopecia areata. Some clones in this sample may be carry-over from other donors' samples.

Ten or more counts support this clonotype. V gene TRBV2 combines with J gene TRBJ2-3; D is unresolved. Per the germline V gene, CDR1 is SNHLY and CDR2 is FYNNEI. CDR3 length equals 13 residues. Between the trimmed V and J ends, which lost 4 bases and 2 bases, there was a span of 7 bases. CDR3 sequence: CASSVPHTDTQYF. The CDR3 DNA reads TGTGCCAGCAGTGTTCCCCACACAGATACGCAGTATTTT.

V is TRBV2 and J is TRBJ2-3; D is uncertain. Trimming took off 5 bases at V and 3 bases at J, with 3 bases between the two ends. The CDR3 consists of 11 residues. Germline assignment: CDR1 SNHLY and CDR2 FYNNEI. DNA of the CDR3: TGTGCCAGCAGTTGGACAGATACGCAGTATTTT. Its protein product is CASSWTDTQYF.